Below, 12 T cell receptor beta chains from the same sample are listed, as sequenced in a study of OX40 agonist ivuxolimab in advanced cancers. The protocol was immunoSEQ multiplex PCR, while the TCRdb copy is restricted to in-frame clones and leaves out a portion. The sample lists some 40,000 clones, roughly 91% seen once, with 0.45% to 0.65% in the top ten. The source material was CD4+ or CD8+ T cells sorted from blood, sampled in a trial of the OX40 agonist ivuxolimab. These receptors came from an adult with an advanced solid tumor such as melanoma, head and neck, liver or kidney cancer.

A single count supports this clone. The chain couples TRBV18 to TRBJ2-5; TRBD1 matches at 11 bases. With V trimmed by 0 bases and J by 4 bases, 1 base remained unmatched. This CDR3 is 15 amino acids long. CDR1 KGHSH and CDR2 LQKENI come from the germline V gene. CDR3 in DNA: TGTGCCAGCTCACCACCGGGGACAGGGGGAGAGACCCAGTACTTC. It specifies CASSPPGTGGETQYF.

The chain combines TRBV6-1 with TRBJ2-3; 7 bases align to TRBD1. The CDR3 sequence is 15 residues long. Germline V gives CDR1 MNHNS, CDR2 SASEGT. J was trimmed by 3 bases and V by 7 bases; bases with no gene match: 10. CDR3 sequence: CASIRQGTQTDTQYF. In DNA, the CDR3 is TGTGCCAGCATTAGACAGGGAACCCAAACAGATACGCAGTATTTT.

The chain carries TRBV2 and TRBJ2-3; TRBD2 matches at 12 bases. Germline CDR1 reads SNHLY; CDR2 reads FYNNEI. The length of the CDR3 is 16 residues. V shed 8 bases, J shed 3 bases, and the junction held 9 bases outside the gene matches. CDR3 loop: CASLLAGGGRTDTQYF. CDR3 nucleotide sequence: TGTGCCAGCTTACTAGCGGGGGGCGGGAGGACAGATACGCAGTATTTT.

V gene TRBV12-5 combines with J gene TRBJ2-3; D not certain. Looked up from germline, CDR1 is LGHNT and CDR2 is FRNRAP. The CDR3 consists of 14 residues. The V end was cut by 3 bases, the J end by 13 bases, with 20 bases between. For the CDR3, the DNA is TGTGCTAGTGGTTTATTGGGTGGGTCCGGGCGAAAGTATTTT. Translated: CASGLLGGSGRKYF.

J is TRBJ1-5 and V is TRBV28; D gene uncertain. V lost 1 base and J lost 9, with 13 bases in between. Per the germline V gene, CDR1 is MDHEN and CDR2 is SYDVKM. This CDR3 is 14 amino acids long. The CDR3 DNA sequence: TGTGCCAGCAGTTTATATGGGTGGACCCGGCCCCAGCATTTT. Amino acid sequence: CASSLYGWTRPQHF. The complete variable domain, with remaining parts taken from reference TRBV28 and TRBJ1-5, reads DVKVTQSSRYLVKRTGEKVFLECVQDMDHENMFWYRQDPGLGLRLIYFSYDVKMKEKGDIPEGYSVSREKKERFSLILESASTNQTSMYLCASSLYGWTRPQHFGDGTRLSIL.

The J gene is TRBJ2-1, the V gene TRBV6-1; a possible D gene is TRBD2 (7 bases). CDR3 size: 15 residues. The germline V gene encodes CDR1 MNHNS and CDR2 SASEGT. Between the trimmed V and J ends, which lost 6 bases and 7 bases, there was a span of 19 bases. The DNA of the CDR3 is TGTGCCAGCAGCAATAAGGGGGGGCCGTGGAATGAGCAGTTCTTC. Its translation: CASSNKGGPWNEQFF.

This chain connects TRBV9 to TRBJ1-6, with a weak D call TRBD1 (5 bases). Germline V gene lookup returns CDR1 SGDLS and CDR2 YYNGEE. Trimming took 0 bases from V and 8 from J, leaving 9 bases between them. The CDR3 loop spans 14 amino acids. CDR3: CASSVGQGDSPLHF. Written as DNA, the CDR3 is TGTGCCAGCAGCGTAGGGCAGGGTGATTCACCCCTCCACTTT.

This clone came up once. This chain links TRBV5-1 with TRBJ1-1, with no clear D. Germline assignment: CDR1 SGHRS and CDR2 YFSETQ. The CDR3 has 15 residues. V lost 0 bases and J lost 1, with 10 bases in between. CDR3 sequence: CASSLEGQTNTEAFF. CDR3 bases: TGCGCCAGCAGCTTGGAAGGCCAGACGAACACTGAAGCTTTCTTT.

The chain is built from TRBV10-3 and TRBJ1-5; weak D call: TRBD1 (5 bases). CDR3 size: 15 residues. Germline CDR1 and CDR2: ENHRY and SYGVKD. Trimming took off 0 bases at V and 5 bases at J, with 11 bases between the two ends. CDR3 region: CAISESWGSDQPQHF. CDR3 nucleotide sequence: TGTGCCATCAGTGAGTCATGGGGGAGTGATCAGCCCCAGCATTTT.

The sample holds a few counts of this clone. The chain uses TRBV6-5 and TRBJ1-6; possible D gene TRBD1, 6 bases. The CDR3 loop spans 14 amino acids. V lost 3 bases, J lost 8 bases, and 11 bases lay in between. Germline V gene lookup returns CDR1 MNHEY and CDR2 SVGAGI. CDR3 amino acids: CASSYTTGDSPLHF. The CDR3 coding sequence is TGTGCCAGCAGTTATACGACAGGAGATTCACCCCTCCACTTT.

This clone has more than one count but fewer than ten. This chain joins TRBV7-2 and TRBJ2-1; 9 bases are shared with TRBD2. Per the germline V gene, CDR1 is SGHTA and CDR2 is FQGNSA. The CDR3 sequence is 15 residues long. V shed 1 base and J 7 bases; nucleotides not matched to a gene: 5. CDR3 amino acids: CASSLESAGGNEQFF. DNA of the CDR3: TGTGCCAGCAGCTTAGAGTCGGCGGGGGGGAATGAGCAGTTCTTC.

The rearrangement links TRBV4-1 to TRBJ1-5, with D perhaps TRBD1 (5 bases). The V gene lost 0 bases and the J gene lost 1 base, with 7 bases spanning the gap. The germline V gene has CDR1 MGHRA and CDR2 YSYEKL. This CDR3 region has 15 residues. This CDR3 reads CASSQEGRSNQPQHF. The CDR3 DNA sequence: TGCGCCAGCAGCCAAGAGGGACGGAGCAATCAGCCCCAGCATTTT.